Listed here are 8 T cell receptor beta chains from one sample, sequenced in a study of control samples from healthy donors and cancer patients. TCRdb's table, derived via immunoSEQ multiplex PCR, lists solely in-frame clones and lacks some. This sample has some 99,000 clones; about 89% occur once, and the top ten carry 15% to 20%. Source material: blood. The receptors here all came from a woman between 45 and 65 years old in good health.

The genes are TRBV19 and TRBJ1-5; 9 nucleotides align to TRBD1. The germline V gene has CDR1 LNHDA and CDR2 SQIVND (reference sequence). Germline trimming cut 10 bases from V and 9 bases from J; bases unmatched to any gene: 19. The CDR3 covers 16 residues. The CDR3 region has the DNA TGTGCCACCCAAAGGGGAGACAGGGGGACAATAACGCCCCAGCATTTT. Translating gives CATQRGDRGTITPQHF. Based on the CDR3 plus reference TRBV19 and TRBJ1-5, the full variable domain is DGGITQSPKYLFRKEGQNVTLSCEQNLNHDAMYWYRQDPGQGLRLIYYSQIVNDFQKGDIAEGYSVSREKKESFPLTVTSAQKNPTAFYLCATQRGDRGTITPQHFGDGTRLSIL.

The table lists this clone with a count of one. In DNA form, the CDR3 reads TGTGCCAGCTCACCGGTCAGATATTCACCCCTCCACTTT. Protein product: CASSPVRYSPLHF. The chain recombines TRBV18 with TRBJ1-6; D not resolved. Trimming removed 3 bases from V and 8 bases from J, with 8 bases in between. Germline CDR1 and CDR2: KGHSH and LQKENI. This CDR3 has 13 residues.

This clone appeared a few times. The rearrangement uses TRBV11-3 and TRBJ1-2, with no clear D. V lost 4 bases to trimming and J lost 2 bases, with 8 bases between them. This CDR3 has 13 amino acids. Germline-derived CDR1 and CDR2 are SGHNT and YENEEA. Here the CDR3 DNA reads TGTGCCAGCAGCTCTGCACACAACTATGGCTACACCTTC. Translating it yields CASSSAHNYGYTF.

The rearrangement links TRBV27 to TRBJ2-1; possible D gene TRBD2, 7 bases. Germline V gene sequence: CDR1 MNHEY, CDR2 SMNVEV (reference sequence). Deletions cut 8 bases from V and 4 bases from J, with 18 bases between. This CDR3 is 15 amino acids long. CDR3 DNA sequence: TGTGCCAGCTTTTCGGGGGGCAATCGGTACAATGAGCAGTTCTTC. Amino acid sequence: CASFSGGNRYNEQFF.

The CDR3 sequence: CASSLELTVNTEAFF. The CDR3 nucleotides read TGTGCCAGCAGCTTAGAGCTGACGGTGAACACTGAAGCTTTCTTT. J is TRBJ1-1 and V is TRBV7-2; D call uncertain. V lost 1 base to trimming and J lost 0 bases, with 9 bases between them. This CDR3 region has 15 residues. Germline V gene sequence: CDR1 SGHTA, CDR2 FQGNSA. Together with reference TRBV7-2 and TRBJ1-1, the CDR3 gives the full variable domain: GAGVSQSPSNKVTEKGKDVELRCDPISGHTALYWYRQSLGQGLEFLIYFQGNSAPDKSGLPSDRFSAERTGGSVSTLTIQRTQQEDSAVYLCASSLELTVNTEAFFGQGTRLTVV.

The chain combines TRBV3-1 (or the pseudogene TRBV3-2) with TRBJ2-1; possible D gene TRBD2, 6 bases. Trimming shortened V by 4 bases and J by 12 bases, and 25 bases separated the two germline ends. Germline CDR1 is LGHDT and CDR2 is YNNKEL (reference sequence). This CDR3 has 16 residues. CDR3: CASSRAGTFSRLGQFF. The DNA of the CDR3 is TGTGCCAGCAGCCGCGCCGGGACTTTCTCTCGTTTAGGGCAGTTCTTC.

This chain uses TRBV5-4 with TRBJ2-2; no clear D. In germline, CDR1 is SGHNT, CDR2 YYREEE (reference sequence). V was cut by 10 bases and J by 4 bases, with 8 bases left in between. CDR3 size: 11 residues. CDR3 in DNA: TGTGCCGGTTCAAGCACCGGGGAGCTGTTTTTT. Translated, it gives CAGSSTGELFF.

This chain joins TRBV12-3 or TRBV12-4 and TRBJ2-5; D is ambiguous. The CDR3 spans 11 residues. V was trimmed by 5 bases and J by 4 bases, leaving 5 bases between them. The CDR3: CASSVGETQYF. Here the CDR3 DNA reads TGTGCCAGCAGTGTAGGAGAGACCCAGTACTTC.